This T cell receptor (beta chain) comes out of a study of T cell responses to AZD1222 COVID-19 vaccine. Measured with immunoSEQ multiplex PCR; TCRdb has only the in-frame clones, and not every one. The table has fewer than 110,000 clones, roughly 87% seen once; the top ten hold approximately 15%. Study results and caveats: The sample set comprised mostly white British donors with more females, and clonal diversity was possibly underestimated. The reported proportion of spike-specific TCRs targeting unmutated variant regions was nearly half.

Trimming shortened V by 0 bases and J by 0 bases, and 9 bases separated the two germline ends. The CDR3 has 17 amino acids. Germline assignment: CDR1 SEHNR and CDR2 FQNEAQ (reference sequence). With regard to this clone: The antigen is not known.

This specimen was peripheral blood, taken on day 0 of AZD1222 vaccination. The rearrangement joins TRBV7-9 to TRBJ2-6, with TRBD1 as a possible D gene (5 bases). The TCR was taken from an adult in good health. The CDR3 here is CASSLAGQSSGANVLTF. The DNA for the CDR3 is TGTGCCAGCAGCTTAGCTGGACAAAGCTCTGGGGCCAACGTCCTGACTTTC.